Listed below are T cell receptor beta chains from one sample, sequenced in a study of beta chain features in type 1 diabetes. The data were produced by immunoSEQ multiplex PCR, yet TCRdb's version contains in-frame clones alone and is incomplete. The repertoire consists of 640,000 or so clones, with about an eighth occurring once and the leading ten covering 0.035% to 0.045%. The sequencing input was naive CD4+ T cells from blood. These receptors were taken from a man in his late teens or twenties with type 1 diabetes. Both conserved end residues are trimmed from each CDR3. Part of the rows lack a size; the others show once, few, many or a class for expanded clones.

abundance | v_gene | CDR3aa
. | TRBV5-1 | ASRKEGIQY
. | TRBV15 | ATSRGGTAVQETQY
. | TRBV27 | ASSPQQGNYGYT
few | TRBV30 | AFGGQGSSGANVLT
. | TRBV9 | ASSAGQLSGNTIY
few | TRBV7-2 | ASSLREGGQPQH
. | TRBV2 | ASKPGLAGVYEQY
. | TRBV27 | ASSFNRGHEQY
. | TRBV5-1 | ASSLPAGGTYEQY
. | TRBV27 | ASSRPGGTGGTGELF
. | TRBV27 | ASSSTVVTEAF
few | TRBV6-5 | ASSRDSYEQY
. | TRBV11-2 | ASSLSYLYTELF
. | TRBV18 | ASSLGSGMETQY
. | TRBV7-2 | ASSLGPADSGANVLT
few | TRBV5-1 | ASSLRATEETQY
few | TRBV5-5 | ASSLQLTTEAF
few | TRBV27 | ASSLTWNQPQH
few | TRBV30 | AWTRGGAGYNEQF
. | TRBV9 | ASSVPRTGARGFFYGYT
. | TRBV30 | AWSVGPFYGYT
. | TRBV11-2 | ASSLDNSETQY
once | TRBV9 | ASSVGGNYNEQF
. | TRBV25-1 | ASKENEKLF
few | TRBV29-1 | SVEEAPFPLSGANVLT
. | TRBV18 | ASSQTSGSRYEQY
few | TRBV4-3 | ASSQGAATEAF
. | TRBV28 | ASSTAGVAGDYEQY
. | TRBV28 | ASSAPWTDTEAF
few | TRBV7-2 | AIAGRSGGAYEQY
. | TRBV29-1 | SVGFTENQPQH
. | TRBV25-1 | ASSRTSGGNNEQF
. | TRBV30 | AWSELAGGTGELF
few | TRBV27 | ASTRTGGPYEQY
few | TRBV30 | AWDHGNTIY
. | TRBV7-9 | ASSIGVGVDEQY
few | TRBV21-1 | ASSTLGQHYEQY
few | TRBV9 | ASSAQTSMNTEAF
. | TRBV2 | ASSDQGADEQF
. | TRBV20-1 | SAVPRGDF